The rows below give T cell receptor beta chains drawn from one sample of a study of T cells in Graves' hyperthyroidism and ophthalmopathy. TCRdb re-derived calls from the multiplex PCR reads in MiXCR, one entry per CDR3 protein. The sample consists of approximately 620,000 distinct CDR3 sequences, roughly a sixth of them appearing once. The sample was blood. The source is a woman aged 35 to 49 with Graves' ophthalmopathy. Both conserved end residues are part of each CDR3. D genes are given only for firm matches. Clone sizes are given selectively: once, few, many, or a class where the clone is expanded.

V: TRBV19; D: TRBD1; J: TRBJ1-2; size: .; CDR3: CASSRRGPGDGYTF; DNA: TGTGCCAGTAGCCGCAGGGGGCCAGGGGATGGCTACACCTTC
V: TRBV28; D: TRBD1; J: TRBJ2-1; size: many; CDR3: CASSPGGHSSYNEQFF; DNA: TGTGCCAGCAGCCCAGGGGGCCATAGCTCCTACAATGAGCAGTTCTTC
V: TRBV19; D: .; J: TRBJ1-5; size: .; CDR3: CASSVQISQPQHF; DNA: TGTGCCAGTAGTGTCCAAATTTCCCAGCCCCAGCATTTT
V: TRBV5-1; D: .; J: TRBJ2-2; size: .; CDR3: CASSYGTTGELFF; DNA: TGCGCCAGCAGCTACGGTACCACCGGGGAGCTGTTTTTT
V: TRBV11-1; D: TRBD2; J: TRBJ2-3; size: .; CDR3: CASSQSRGRARDTQYF; DNA: TGTGCCAGCAGCCAATCGCGCGGGAGGGCCAGAGATACGCAGTATTTT
V: TRBV11-2; D: .; J: TRBJ2-7; size: .; CDR3: CASSLDHGDYYEQYF; DNA: TGTGCCAGCAGCTTAGACCATGGGGATTACTACGAGCAGTACTTC
V: TRBV27; D: .; J: TRBJ1-1; size: many; CDR3: CASSPRGQDTEAFF; DNA: TGTGCCAGCAGTCCCCGCGGGCAGGACACTGAAGCTTTCTTT
V: TRBV3-1; D: TRBD1; J: TRBJ2-4; size: .; CDR3: CASSQDDRGGLAKNIQYF; DNA: TGTGCCAGCAGCCAGGACGACAGGGGGGGATTAGCCAAAAACATTCAGTACTTC
V: TRBV11-2; D: TRBD2; J: TRBJ2-1; size: few; CDR3: CASSARGGGGAGSAYNEQFF; DNA: TGTGCCAGCAGCGCCCGCGGTGGCGGGGGGGCGGGATCGGCCTACAATGAGCAGTTCTTC
V: TRBV11-2; D: .; J: TRBJ2-3; size: many; CDR3: CASSLQAGSRTDTQYF; DNA: TGTGCCAGCAGCTTACAGGCCGGGAGCCGTACAGATACGCAGTATTTT
V: TRBV4-1; D: .; J: TRBJ2-5; size: .; CDR3: CASSQDNLGSNQETQYF; DNA: TGCGCCAGCAGCCAAGACAATTTGGGAAGCAACCAAGAGACCCAGTACTTC
V: TRBV18; D: .; J: TRBJ2-3; size: many; CDR3: CASSPASFGTDTQYF; DNA: TGTGCCAGCTCACCCGCATCGTTCGGCACAGATACGCAGTATTTT
V: TRBV11-1; D: .; J: TRBJ2-7; size: .; CDR3: CASSRGVYEQYF; DNA: TGTGCCAGCAGCCGCGGGGTTTACGAGCAGTACTTC
V: TRBV9; D: .; J: TRBJ1-3; size: .; CDR3: CASSASGISGNTIYF; DNA: TGTGCCAGCAGCGCCTCCGGGATCTCTGGAAACACCATATATTTT
V: TRBV5-4; D: .; J: TRBJ2-7; size: few; CDR3: CASSVGRQLGSYEQYF; DNA: TGTGCCAGCAGCGTGGGGAGGCAACTGGGGTCCTACGAGCAGTACTTC
V: TRBV19; D: .; J: TRBJ2-4; size: .; CDR3: CASSIYGAGAKNIQYF; DNA: TGTGCCAGTAGTATTTATGGAGCTGGGGCCAAAAACATTCAGTACTTC
V: TRBV9; D: TRBD1; J: TRBJ2-1; size: many; CDR3: CASSAQGEAYNEQFF; DNA: TGTGCCAGCAGCGCTCAGGGGGAAGCCTACAATGAGCAGTTCTTC
V: TRBV28; D: TRBD2; J: TRBJ2-3; size: few; CDR3: CASSVGGGRGADTQYF; DNA: TGTGCCAGCAGTGTGGGTGGCGGGAGGGGTGCAGATACGCAGTATTTT
V: TRBV11-1; D: TRBD2; J: TRBJ2-2; size: few; CDR3: CASSFGTSGLTGELFF; DNA: TGTGCCAGCAGCTTTGGGACTAGCGGTCTTACCGGGGAGCTGTTTTTT
V: TRBV10-2; D: .; J: TRBJ2-2; size: once; CDR3: CASSELNTGELFF; DNA: TGCGCCAGCAGTGAGTTGAACACCGGGGAGCTGTTTTTT
V: TRBV28; D: .; J: TRBJ2-3; size: few; CDR3: CASRAQGFGAQYF; DNA: TGTGCCAGCAGGGCCCAGGGTTTTGGGGCGCAGTATTTT
V: TRBV9; D: TRBD1; J: TRBJ1-2; size: .; CDR3: CASSLVGGDSYGYTF; DNA: TGTGCCAGCAGCTTGGTGGGGGGGGACAGCTACGGCTACACCTTC
V: TRBV9; D: TRBD2; J: TRBJ2-7; size: many; CDR3: CASSAGTSGTYEQYF; DNA: TGTGCCAGCAGCGCCGGGACTAGCGGAACCTACGAGCAGTACTTC
V: TRBV11-2; D: .; J: TRBJ1-5; size: many; CDR3: CASSLNGPDQPQHF; DNA: TGTGCCAGCAGCTTAAATGGGCCCGATCAGCCCCAGCATTTT